Reported below is one T cell receptor beta chain. Its target is unknown. These data come from a study of OX40 agonist ivuxolimab in advanced cancers. Measured with immunoSEQ multiplex PCR; TCRdb has only the in-frame clones, and not every one. The sample has roughly 72,000 clones, roughly 80% seen once. Findings of the study overall: With doses of 0.1 to 3.0 mg/kg, CD4+ and CD8+ blood T cells had undergone clonal expansion by week 6.

Germline assignment: CDR1 LGHNA and CDR2 YNFKEQ. V was trimmed by 2 bases and J by 7 bases, leaving 12 bases between them. The CDR3 covers 14 residues. This specimen consisted of CD4+ or CD8+ T cells sorted from blood, obtained in a trial of the OX40 agonist ivuxolimab. The V call is TRBV4-2, the J call TRBJ2-1; either TRBD1 or TRBD2 may supply D (5 bases each). This sequence originates from an adult with an advanced solid tumor such as melanoma, head and neck, liver or kidney cancer. CDR3 residues: CASSQRDGKNEQFF. The CDR3, as DNA: TGTGCCAGCAGCCAAAGGGACGGGAAAAATGAGCAGTTCTTC.